This TCR beta chain was observed in a study of cytomegalovirus exposure and HLA in healthy donors. Regarding the study as a whole: Later analysis revealed greater clonal expansion in HLA-associated TCR beta chains than in equally common others.

Remarks on this clone: Its antigen is unidentified.

This PCR relied on a set of 60 Vbeta primers and 13 Jbeta primers. The table came from immunoSEQ multiplex PCR; TCRdb's copy has only in-frame clones and leaves some out. Among around 170,000 clones listed, approximately 84% were seen once. This CDR3 has 15 amino acids. V dropped 4 bases and J dropped 4 bases, with 17 bases sitting between them. Germline CDR1 is MNHEY and CDR2 is SMNVEV (reference sequence). This TCR was recovered from a man in his fifties or sixties in good health and CMV-seropositive. This chain joins TRBV27 and TRBJ2-7; D perhaps matches TRBD1 (5 bases). The source material was PBMCs. CDR3 nucleotides: TGTGCCAGCAGTTCCCTCGGGCAGGGATTATACGAGCAGTACTTC. Amino acid sequence: CASSSLGQGLYEQYF.